Sequencing of this TCR beta chain was carried out in a study of early T cells in non-severe SARS-CoV-2 infection. The CDR3 has 14 residues. The ends were cut back, 6 bases at V and 6 bases at J, with 18 bases in the middle. Attached unique molecular identifiers marked individual cDNA molecules. TCRdb reprocessed the 5' RACE reads via MiXCR and lists one record per CDR3 protein. The sample lists approximately 66,000 distinct CDR3 sequences; around 13% were seen once. V is TRBV12-3 or TRBV12-4 and J is TRBJ2-7; a weak D match, TRBD1 (5 bases). The sequence came from an adult who was a healthcare worker with PCR-confirmed SARS-CoV-2 infection or an uninfected control (not recorded which). Sequencing was performed on whole blood. CDR3 DNA: TGTGCCAGCAGCCTACTACCGACAGTCTCCGAGCAGTACTTC. Translating gives CASSLLPTVSEQYF.